This TCR beta chain was retrieved from a study of blood T cell repertoires in COVID-19. Whole-study context: PBMCs, B-cell-depleted T cells, or T cells were the source of the cDNA or gDNA that made up the material.

In the source study's methods: Amplification of reference gene primers provided the estimated nucleated cell counts. Repertoires were generated with immunoSEQ multiplex PCR, while TCRdb's copy carries only in-frame clones and drops some. V and J calls plus clone size are reproduced from that table; the DNA served to infer D and trimming. The table includes tens of thousands of clones, more than 60% detected once. Looked up from germline, CDR1 is ENHRY and CDR2 is SYGVKD. This CDR3 is built from 12 residues. V lost 8 bases to trimming and J lost 0 bases, with 6 bases between them. This receptor was taken from a man aged 70 or older with acute or convalescent COVID-19. The source material was peripheral blood. The chain links TRBV10-3 to TRBJ2-3; no definite D call. This chain's CDR3 is CAIATSTDTQYF. CDR3 DNA: TGTGCCATCGCTACTAGCACAGATACGCAGTATTTT.